One sample yielded the 2 T cell receptor beta chains listed below, sequenced in a study of Graves' ophthalmopathy and Graves' hyperthyroidism. TCR beta CDR3 amplification used RNA transcripts. First-round RT-PCR relied on HTBI primers, and a second-round multiplex PCR came next. In TCRdb, the multiplex PCR reads were re-called with MiXCR into one record per CDR3 protein. In the table there are about 550,000 distinct CDR3 sequences, just under 40% of which are singletons. The sample comprised peripheral blood or thyroid tissue (not recorded which). These receptors were taken from an adult man with Graves' hyperthyroidism.

The V gene is TRBV19, the J gene TRBJ2-7; the D call may be TRBD1 or TRBD2 (5 bases each). Trimming stripped 3 bases from V and 4 bases from J, with 16 bases between. Germline-derived CDR1 and CDR2 are LNHDA and SQIVND (reference sequence). The CDR3 is made up of 15 amino acids. The CDR3 loop is CASSIGGGALYEQYF. The CDR3 DNA follows: TGTGCCAGTAGTATTGGGGGTGGGGCCCTTTACGAGCAGTACTTC.

This clonotype was detected many times. This rearrangement joins TRBV20-1 to TRBJ2-7; 13 bases map to TRBD2. Germline V gene sequence: CDR1 DFQATT, CDR2 SNEGSKA (reference sequence). Trimming took 6 bases from V and 4 from J; bases not matched to a gene: 3. This CDR3 is built from 13 residues. The CDR3 DNA reads TGCAGTGCGGGACTAGCGGGAATGTACGAGCAGTACTTC. Translating it yields CSAGLAGMYEQYF.